The 10 T cell receptor beta chains in this list originate from one sample, sequenced in a study of CD8 T cells in ankylosing spondylitis. Overall study findings and caveats: Ankylosing spondylitis blood appeared to be characterized by a TCR beta motif of roughly eight highly homologous variants.

No antigen has been identified for these receptors. Each CDR3 protein gets one entry after TCRdb re-called the 5' RACE reads with MiXCR. Found here are roughly 670,000 distinct CDR3 sequences, roughly 20% of them singletons; the top ten hold approximately 18%. Sequenced input: blood, either unsorted or a sorted T cell fraction (not recorded which). Source of these receptors: a male donor with ankylosing spondylitis.

This clonotype was recorded a few times. The rearrangement joins TRBV7-2 to TRBJ2-3; 7 nucleotides align to TRBD2. In germline, CDR1 is SGHTA, CDR2 FQGNSA. J was trimmed by 2 bases and V by 1 base; bases with no gene match: 9. CDR3 length equals 17 residues. CDR3 DNA sequence: TGTGCCAGCAGCTTAGGGGGAGCGGGGCCCCTCACAGATACGCAGTATTTT. Its protein is CASSLGGAGPLTDTQYF.

The chain links TRBV3-1 to TRBJ2-1; 9 bases align to TRBD2. The length of the CDR3 is 17 residues. CDR1 is LGHDT, CDR2 YNNKEL, per germline (reference sequence). After removal of 0 bases from V and 9 bases from J, the junction contained 12 bases not matched to a gene. The DNA for the CDR3 is TGTGCCAGCAGCCAAGACATGAGGGCTAGCGGGGCCGTTGAGCAGTTCTTC. It yields the protein CASSQDMRASGAVEQFF.

This clonotype was seen only a few times. The chain uses TRBV7-6 and TRBJ1-4, with no clear D. Between the trimmed V and J ends, which lost 4 bases and 2 bases, there was a span of 8 bases. Germline loops: CDR1 SGHVS, CDR2 FNYEAQ. The CDR3 loop spans 14 amino acids. CDR3 protein: CASSWSATNEKLFF. The CDR3 bases are TGTGCCAGCAGCTGGTCAGCGACTAATGAAAAACTGTTTTTT.

This clonotype was observed many times. This sequence joins TRBV10-3 and TRBJ2-1, with D possibly called TRBD1 or TRBD2 (6 bases each). The V end was cut by 0 bases, the J end by 2 bases, with 11 bases between. Germline V CDR1 and CDR2: ENHRY, SYGVKD. CDR3 length: 16 residues. The CDR3 DNA follows: TGTGCCATCAGTGAGTCTGGGGGGCAAACCTACAATGAGCAGTTCTTC. Amino acid sequence: CAISESGGQTYNEQFF.

This clonotype was seen only a few times. J is TRBJ2-1 and V is TRBV5-1; 8 bases are a match to TRBD2. The J segment lost 4 bases and the V segment lost 1 base, leaving 4 bases of the junction unmatched. This CDR3 has 15 residues. Per the germline V gene, CDR1 is SGHRS and CDR2 is YFSETQ. DNA of the CDR3: TGCGCCAGCAGCTTGTATAGCGGGGATTACAATGAGCAGTTCTTC. It encodes CASSLYSGDYNEQFF.

This clonotype was detected many times. DNA of the CDR3: TGTGCCAGCAGTTGGGGGGAGCATGGCTACACCTTC. It yields the protein CASSWGEHGYTF. V gene TRBV12-3 or TRBV12-4 combines with J gene TRBJ1-2, with a weak D call TRBD1 (5 bases). Deletions cut 4 bases from V and 6 bases from J, with 9 bases between. CDR3 length equals 12 residues.

In its sample, this clonotype was seen a few times. The CDR3 coding sequence is TGCAGTGCTAGAGATCCGGACAGCTCTTATGGCTACACCTTC. Translation: CSARDPDSSYGYTF. The chain is built from TRBV20-1 and TRBJ1-2; a weak D match, TRBD1 (6 bases). V was pared by 0 bases and J by 5 bases, with 13 bases between. Germline V lookup: CDR1 DFQATT, CDR2 SNEGSKA (reference sequence). CDR3 length: 14 residues.

The chain links TRBV10-3 to TRBJ2-4; D call uncertain. In germline, CDR1 is ENHRY, CDR2 SYGVKD. V lost 4 bases and J lost 2, with 18 bases in between. The CDR3 runs 17 residues. CDR3 sequence reads: CAISVGWNRTTKNIQYF. The CDR3 bases are TGTGCCATCAGTGTAGGGTGGAACAGAACGACCAAAAACATTCAGTACTTC.

The V gene is TRBV12-3 or TRBV12-4, the J gene TRBJ2-2; D gene unclear. The V and J ends lost 5 bases and 6 bases respectively, with 7 bases between them. The CDR3 covers 12 residues. CDR3 nucleotide sequence: TGTGCCAGCAGTGACACCTCCGGGGAGCTGTTTTTT. This translates into CASSDTSGELFF.

V gene TRBV7-3 combines with J gene TRBJ2-5; the D gene could be TRBD1 or TRBD2 (5 bases each). The CDR3 is 17 residues long. V was pared by 1 base and J by 4 bases, with 19 bases between. CDR1 is SGHTA, CDR2 FQGTGA, per germline. The DNA for the CDR3 is TGTGCCAGCAGCTTAAGTGGGTACGCGAGAGGGGTAGAGACCCAGTACTTC. Translating gives CASSLSGYARGVETQYF.